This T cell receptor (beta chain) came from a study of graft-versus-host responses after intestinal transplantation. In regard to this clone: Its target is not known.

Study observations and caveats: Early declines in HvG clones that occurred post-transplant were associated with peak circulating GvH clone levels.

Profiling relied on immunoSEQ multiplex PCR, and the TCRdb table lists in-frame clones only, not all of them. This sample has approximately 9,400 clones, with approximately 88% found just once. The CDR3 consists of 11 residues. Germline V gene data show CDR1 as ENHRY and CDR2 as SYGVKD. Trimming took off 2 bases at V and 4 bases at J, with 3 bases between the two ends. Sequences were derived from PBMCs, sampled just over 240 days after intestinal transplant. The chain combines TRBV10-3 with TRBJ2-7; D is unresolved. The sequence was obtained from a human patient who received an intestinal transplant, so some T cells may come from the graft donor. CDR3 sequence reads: CAISEEYEQYF. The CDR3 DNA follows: TGTGCCATCAGTGAGGAGTACGAGCAGTACTTC.